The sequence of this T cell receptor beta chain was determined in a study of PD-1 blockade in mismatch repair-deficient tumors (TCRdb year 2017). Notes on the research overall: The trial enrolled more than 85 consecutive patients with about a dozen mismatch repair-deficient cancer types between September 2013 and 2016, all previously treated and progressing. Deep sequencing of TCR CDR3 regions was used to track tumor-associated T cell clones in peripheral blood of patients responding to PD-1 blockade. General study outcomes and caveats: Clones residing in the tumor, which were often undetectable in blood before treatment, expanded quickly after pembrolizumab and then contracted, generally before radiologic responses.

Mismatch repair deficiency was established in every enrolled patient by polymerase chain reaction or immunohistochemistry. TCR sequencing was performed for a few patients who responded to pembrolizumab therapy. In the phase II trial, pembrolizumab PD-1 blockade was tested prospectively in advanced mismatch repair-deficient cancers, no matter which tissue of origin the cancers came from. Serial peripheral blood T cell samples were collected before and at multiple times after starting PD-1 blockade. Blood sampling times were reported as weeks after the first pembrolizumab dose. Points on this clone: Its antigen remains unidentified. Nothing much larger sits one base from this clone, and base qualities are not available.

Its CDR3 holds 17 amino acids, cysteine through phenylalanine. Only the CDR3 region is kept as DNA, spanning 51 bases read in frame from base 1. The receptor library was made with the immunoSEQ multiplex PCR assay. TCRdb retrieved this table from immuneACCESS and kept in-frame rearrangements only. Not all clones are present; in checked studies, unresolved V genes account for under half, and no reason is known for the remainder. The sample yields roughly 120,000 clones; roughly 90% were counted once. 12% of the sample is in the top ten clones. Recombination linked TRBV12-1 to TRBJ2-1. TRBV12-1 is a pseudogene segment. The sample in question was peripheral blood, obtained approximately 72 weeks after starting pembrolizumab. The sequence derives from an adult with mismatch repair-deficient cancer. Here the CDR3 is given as CASSPLGFAYSYNEQFF. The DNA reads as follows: TGTGCCAGCAGCCCATTAGGGTTTGCGTACTCCTACAATGAGCAGTTCTTC.